The present T cell receptor beta chain was sequenced within a study of T cell responses to AZD1222 COVID-19 vaccine. V gave up 7 bases and J gave up 11 bases; unmatched junction bases: 12. Germline loops: CDR1 MDHEN, CDR2 SYDVKM. CDR3 length: 14 amino acids. Clones were sequenced by immunoSEQ multiplex PCR, and TCRdb holds only the in-frame ones, with some missing. The table includes some 130,000 clones, approximately 90% detected once. Sequencing was performed on peripheral blood, taken on day 0 of AZD1222 vaccination. The source of this sequence is an adult in good health. V and J are TRBV28 and TRBJ1-5; TRBD1 matches at 9 bases. CDR3 amino acids: CASTITGTGLSQHF. The CDR3 coding sequence is TGTGCCAGCACCATAACCGGGACAGGGTTGTCCCAGCATTTT.